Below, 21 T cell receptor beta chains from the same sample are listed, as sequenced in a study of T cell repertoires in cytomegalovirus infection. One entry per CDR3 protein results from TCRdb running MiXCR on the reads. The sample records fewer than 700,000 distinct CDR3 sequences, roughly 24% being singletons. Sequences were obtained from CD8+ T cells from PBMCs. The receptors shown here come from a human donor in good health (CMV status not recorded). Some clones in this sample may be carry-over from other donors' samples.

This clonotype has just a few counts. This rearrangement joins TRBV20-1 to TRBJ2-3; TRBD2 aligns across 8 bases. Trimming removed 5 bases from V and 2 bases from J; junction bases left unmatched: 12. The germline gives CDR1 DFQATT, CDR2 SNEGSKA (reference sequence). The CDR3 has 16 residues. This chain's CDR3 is CSAFGPLSGNTDTQYF. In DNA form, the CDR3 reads TGCAGTGCTTTCGGTCCGCTTAGCGGGAACACAGATACGCAGTATTTT.

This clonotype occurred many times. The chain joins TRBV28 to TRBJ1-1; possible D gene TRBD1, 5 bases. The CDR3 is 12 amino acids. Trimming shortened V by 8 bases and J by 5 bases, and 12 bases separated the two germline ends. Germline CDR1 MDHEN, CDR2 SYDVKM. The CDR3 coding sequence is TGTGCCAGCTCCCGGTGGGGGACTGAAGCTTTCTTT. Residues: CASSRWGTEAFF. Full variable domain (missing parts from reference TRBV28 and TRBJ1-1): DVKVTQSSRYLVKRTGEKVFLECVQDMDHENMFWYRQDPGLGLRLIYFSYDVKMKEKGDIPEGYSVSREKKERFSLILESASTNQTSMYLCASSRWGTEAFFGQGTRLTVV.

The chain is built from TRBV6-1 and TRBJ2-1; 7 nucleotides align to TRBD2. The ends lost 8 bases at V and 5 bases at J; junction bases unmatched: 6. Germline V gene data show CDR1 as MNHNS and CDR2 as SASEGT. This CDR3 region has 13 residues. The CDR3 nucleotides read TGTGCCAGCGGGGGGGTATACAACAATGAGCAGTTCTTC. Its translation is CASGGVYNNEQFF.

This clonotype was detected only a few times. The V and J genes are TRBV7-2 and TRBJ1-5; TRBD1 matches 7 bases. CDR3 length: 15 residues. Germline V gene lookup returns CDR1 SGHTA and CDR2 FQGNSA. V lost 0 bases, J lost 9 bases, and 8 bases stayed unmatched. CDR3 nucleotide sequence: TGTGCCAGCAGCTTAGCAGATCAGGGGGGTCCGCCCCAGCATTTT. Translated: CASSLADQGGPPQHF.

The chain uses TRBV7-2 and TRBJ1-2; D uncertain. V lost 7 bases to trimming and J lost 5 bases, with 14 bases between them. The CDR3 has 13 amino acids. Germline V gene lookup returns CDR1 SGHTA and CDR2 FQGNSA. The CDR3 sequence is CASKATCYYGYTF. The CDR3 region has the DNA TGTGCCAGCAAGGCGACATGTTATTATGGCTACACCTTC. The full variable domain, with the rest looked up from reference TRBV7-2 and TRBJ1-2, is GAGVSQSPSNKVTEKGKDVELRCDPISGHTALYWYRQSLGQGLEFLIYFQGNSAPDKSGLPSDRFSAERTGGSVSTLTIQRTQQEDSAVYLCASKATCYYGYTFGSGTRLTVV.

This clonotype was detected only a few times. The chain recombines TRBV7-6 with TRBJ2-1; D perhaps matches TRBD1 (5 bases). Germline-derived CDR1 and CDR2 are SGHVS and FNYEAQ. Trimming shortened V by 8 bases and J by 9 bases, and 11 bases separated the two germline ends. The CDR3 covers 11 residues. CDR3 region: CASWQGFEQFF. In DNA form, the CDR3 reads TGTGCCAGCTGGCAGGGTTTTGAGCAGTTCTTC.

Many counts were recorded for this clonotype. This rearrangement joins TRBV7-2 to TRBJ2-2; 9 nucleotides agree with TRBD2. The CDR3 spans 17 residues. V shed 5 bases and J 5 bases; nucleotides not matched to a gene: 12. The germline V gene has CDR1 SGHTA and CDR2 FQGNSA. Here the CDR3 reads CASSPSERGASTGELFF. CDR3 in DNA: TGTGCCAGCAGCCCATCCGAGCGGGGGGCCAGTACCGGGGAGCTGTTTTTT. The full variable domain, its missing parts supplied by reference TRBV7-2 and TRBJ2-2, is GAGVSQSPSNKVTEKGKDVELRCDPISGHTALYWYRQSLGQGLEFLIYFQGNSAPDKSGLPSDRFSAERTGGSVSTLTIQRTQQEDSAVYLCASSPSERGASTGELFFGEGSRLTVL.

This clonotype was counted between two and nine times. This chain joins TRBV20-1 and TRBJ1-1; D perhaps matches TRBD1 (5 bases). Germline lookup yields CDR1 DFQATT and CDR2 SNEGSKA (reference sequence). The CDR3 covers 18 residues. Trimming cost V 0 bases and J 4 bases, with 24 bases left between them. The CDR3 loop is CSARDVVSAAGLGTEAFF. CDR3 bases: TGCAGTGCTAGAGATGTAGTTTCTGCGGCAGGGCTAGGCACTGAAGCTTTCTTT.

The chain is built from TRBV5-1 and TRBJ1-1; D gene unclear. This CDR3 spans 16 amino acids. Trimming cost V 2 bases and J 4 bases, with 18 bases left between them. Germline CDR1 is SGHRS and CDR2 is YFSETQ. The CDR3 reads CASSLKPSGSGTEAFF. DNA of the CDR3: TGCGCCAGCAGCTTAAAGCCCTCGGGAAGTGGCACTGAAGCTTTCTTT.

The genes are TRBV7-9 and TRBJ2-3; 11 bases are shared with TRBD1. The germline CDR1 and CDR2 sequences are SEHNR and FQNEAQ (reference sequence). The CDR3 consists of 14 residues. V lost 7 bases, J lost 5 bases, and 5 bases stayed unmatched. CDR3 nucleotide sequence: TGTGCCAGCACCTCCGGGACAGGGGGAGATACGCAGTATTTT. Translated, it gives CASTSGTGGDTQYF.

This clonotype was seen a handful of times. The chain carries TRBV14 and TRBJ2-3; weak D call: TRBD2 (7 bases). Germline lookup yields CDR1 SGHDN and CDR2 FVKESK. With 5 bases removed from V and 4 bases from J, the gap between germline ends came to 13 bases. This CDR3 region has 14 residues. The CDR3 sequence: CASSGGGWADTQYF. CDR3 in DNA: TGTGCCAGCAGCGGGGGGGGCTGGGCAGATACGCAGTATTTT.

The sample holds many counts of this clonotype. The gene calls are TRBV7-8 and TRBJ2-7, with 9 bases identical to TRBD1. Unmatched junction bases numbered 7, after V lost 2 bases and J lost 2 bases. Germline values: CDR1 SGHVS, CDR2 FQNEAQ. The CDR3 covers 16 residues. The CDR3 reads CASSLSATGGAYEQYF. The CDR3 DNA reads TGTGCCAGCAGCTTATCGGCGACAGGGGGGGCCTACGAGCAGTACTTC.

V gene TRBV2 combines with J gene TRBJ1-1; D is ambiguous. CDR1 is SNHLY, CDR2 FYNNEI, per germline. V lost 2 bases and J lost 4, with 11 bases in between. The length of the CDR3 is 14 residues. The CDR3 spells CASSEISWLTEAFF. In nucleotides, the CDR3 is TGTGCCAGCAGTGAAATCAGTTGGCTCACTGAAGCTTTCTTT.

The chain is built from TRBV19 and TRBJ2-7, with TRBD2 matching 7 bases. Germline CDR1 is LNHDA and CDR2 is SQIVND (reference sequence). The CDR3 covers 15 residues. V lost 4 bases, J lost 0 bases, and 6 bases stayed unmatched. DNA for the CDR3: TGTGCCAGTAGTAAGGAAGCGGGGCGCTCCTACGAGCAGTACTTC. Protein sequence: CASSKEAGRSYEQYF.

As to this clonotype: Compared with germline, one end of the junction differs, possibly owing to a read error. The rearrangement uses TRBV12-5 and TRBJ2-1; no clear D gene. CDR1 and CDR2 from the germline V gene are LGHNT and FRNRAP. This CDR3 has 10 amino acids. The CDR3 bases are TGTGTTAGTGACGGGCGGGAGCAGTTCTTC. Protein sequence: CVSDGREQFF.

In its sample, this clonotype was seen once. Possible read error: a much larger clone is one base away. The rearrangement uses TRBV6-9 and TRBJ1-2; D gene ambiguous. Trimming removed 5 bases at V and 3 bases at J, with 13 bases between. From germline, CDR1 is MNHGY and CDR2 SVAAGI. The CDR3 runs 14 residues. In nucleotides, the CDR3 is TGTGCCAGCAGTAATGGACCGGGAGACTATGGCTACACCTTC. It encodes CASSNGPGDYGYTF.

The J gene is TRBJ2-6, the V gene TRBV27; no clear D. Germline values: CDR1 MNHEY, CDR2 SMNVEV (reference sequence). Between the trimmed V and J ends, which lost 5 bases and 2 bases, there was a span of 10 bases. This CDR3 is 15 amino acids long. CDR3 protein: CASSPRGPGANVLTF. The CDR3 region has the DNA TGTGCCAGCAGTCCTCGAGGACCTGGGGCCAACGTCCTGACTTTC.

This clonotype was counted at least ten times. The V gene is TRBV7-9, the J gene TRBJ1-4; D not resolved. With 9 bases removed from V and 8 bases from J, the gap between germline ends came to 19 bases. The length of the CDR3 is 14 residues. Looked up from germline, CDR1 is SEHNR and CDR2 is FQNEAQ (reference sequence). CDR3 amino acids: CASTPGRDEEKLFF. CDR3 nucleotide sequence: TGTGCCAGTACACCAGGACGGGATGAGGAAAAACTGTTTTTT.

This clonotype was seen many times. Here the CDR3 DNA reads TGTGCAACCGGACAGGGGGCCTCTGGAAACACCATATATTTT. Translation: CATGQGASGNTIYF. This chain links TRBV28 with TRBJ1-3, with 11 bases fitting TRBD1. CDR3 length: 14 residues. Germline CDR1 reads MDHEN; CDR2 reads SYDVKM.

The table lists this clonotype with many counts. DNA of the CDR3: TGTGCCAGCAGATTAGGGTCAAGCTCCTACGAGCAGTACGTC. Protein: CASRLGSSSYEQYV. The chain links TRBV7-8 to TRBJ2-7; no clear D gene. Germline V gene lookup returns CDR1 SGHVS and CDR2 FQNEAQ. The CDR3 is 14 amino acids.

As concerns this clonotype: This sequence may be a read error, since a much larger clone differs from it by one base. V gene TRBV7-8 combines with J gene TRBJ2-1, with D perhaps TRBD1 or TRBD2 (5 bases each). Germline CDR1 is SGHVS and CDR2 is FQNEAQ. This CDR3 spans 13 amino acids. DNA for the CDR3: TGTGCCTGCAGCTTTGGGGGATTGAATGAGCAGTTCTTC. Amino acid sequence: CACSFGGLNEQFF.